The 13 T cell receptor beta chains presented below share a single source sample, sequenced in a study of T cells in Graves' hyperthyroidism and ophthalmopathy. RNA transcripts served as the template for amplifying TCR beta CDR3 regions. During a first-round RT-PCR of the TCR CDR3, the HTBI primer set was used. TCRdb passed the multiplex PCR reads through MiXCR, listing each CDR3 protein once. This table has some 760,000 distinct CDR3 sequences, 11% to 15% appearing once. Sequenced: blood. These receptors came from a woman under 30 with Graves' hyperthyroidism.

This sequence joins TRBV6-1 and TRBJ1-2, with TRBD1 matching 10 bases. CDR3 length equals 14 residues. J gave up 4 bases and V 1 base, and 0 bases lay outside the gene matches. Germline CDR1 MNHNS, CDR2 SASEGT. In DNA form, the CDR3 reads TGTGCCAGCAGTGAAGGGACAGGGGGCTATGGCTACACCTTC. This gives the protein CASSEGTGGYGYTF.

This clonotype was recorded at least ten times. The chain recombines TRBV6-1 with TRBJ2-7, with TRBD2 matching 9 bases. Germline V gene sequence: CDR1 MNHNS, CDR2 SASEGT. V dropped 7 bases and J dropped 4; count of bases not matched to a gene: 11. The CDR3 is 15 residues long. CDR3 sequence reads: CASTRDSGSLYEQYF. The CDR3 coding sequence is TGTGCCAGCACTCGGGATAGCGGGAGCCTGTACGAGCAGTACTTC.

The rearrangement links TRBV12-3 or TRBV12-4 to TRBJ1-1; D is perhaps TRBD1 (5 bases). Between the trimmed V and J ends, which lost 10 bases and 4 bases, there was a span of 16 bases. The CDR3 loop spans 13 amino acids. The CDR3 loop is CAINRGALTEAFF. The CDR3 DNA reads TGTGCCATTAATCGCGGGGCACTCACTGAAGCTTTCTTT.

The CDR3: CASRTGQFRSYEQYF. Here the CDR3 DNA reads TGTGCCAGCAGAACGGGACAGTTCCGCTCCTACGAGCAGTACTTC. The chain combines TRBV28 with TRBJ2-7; TRBD1 matches 7 bases. Germline V gene data show CDR1 as MDHEN and CDR2 as SYDVKM. J lost 0 bases, V lost 6 bases, and 8 bases had no gene match. The CDR3 contains 15 residues.

This clonotype was seen only once. The chain combines TRBV7-6 with TRBJ2-3; 9 bases fit TRBD1. Trimming at V came to 5 bases and at J to 6 bases, leaving 15 bases not matched to a gene. The CDR3 is 17 residues long. Per germline, CDR1 SGHVS and CDR2 FNYEAQ. The CDR3 bases are TGTGCCAGCAGCCGGGGGGCACAGGGGGCGAAGAGGGATACGCAGTATTTT. Residues: CASSRGAQGAKRDTQYF.

This clonotype was recorded a few times. This chain joins TRBV18 and TRBJ1-5; TRBD1 might be the D (6 bases). Germline CDR1 and CDR2: KGHSH and LQKENI. Trimming left V 2 bases short and J 4 bases short, with 9 bases between. This CDR3 has 14 amino acids. In nucleotides, the CDR3 is TGTGCCAGCTCACCAAGGACAGTTAATCAGCCCCAGCATTTT. It encodes CASSPRTVNQPQHF. Drawing the rest from reference TRBV18 and TRBJ1-5, the complete variable domain is NAGVMQNPRHLVRRRGQEARLRCSPMKGHSHVYWYRQLPEEGLKFMVYLQKENIIDESGMPKERFSAEFPKEGPSILRIQQVVRGDSAAYFCASSPRTVNQPQHFGDGTRLSIL.

This clonotype was counted many times. This chain uses TRBV2 with TRBJ2-1; 7 bases match TRBD2. V trimming: 7 bases; J trimming: 5 bases; junction bases outside the gene matches: 8. Germline CDR1 reads SNHLY; CDR2 reads FYNNEI. The CDR3 length is 14 residues. CDR3 protein: CASKRGLPNNEQFF. The CDR3 DNA follows: TGTGCCAGCAAGCGGGGCCTACCTAACAATGAGCAGTTCTTC.

This clonotype was seen many times. The chain joins TRBV18 to TRBJ1-1; no reliable D call. Germline values: CDR1 KGHSH, CDR2 LQKENI. Trimming left V 3 bases short and J 5 bases short, with 7 bases between. CDR3 length: 12 residues. As DNA, the CDR3 is TGTGCCAGCTCACCGAATAGGACTGAAGCTTTCTTT. It translates to CASSPNRTEAFF.

This clonotype was found a few times. The V gene is TRBV7-8, the J gene TRBJ2-3; D is perhaps TRBD1 (6 bases). The ends were cut back, 5 bases at V and 10 bases at J, with 22 bases in the middle. CDR3 length: 15 residues. The germline CDR1 and CDR2 sequences are SGHVS and FQNEAQ. CDR3 sequence (DNA): TGTGCCAGCAGCCCCGAACAGGGCTTAGTATCAGCGCAGTATTTT. This encodes CASSPEQGLVSAQYF. Full variable domain (rest looked up from reference TRBV7-8 and TRBJ2-3): GAGVSQSPRYKVAKRGQDVALRCDPISGHVSLFWYQQALGQGPEFLTYFQNEAQLDKSGLPSDRFFAERPEGSVSTLKIQRTQQEDSAVYLCASSPEQGLVSAQYFGPGTRLTVL.

The table lists this clonotype with a few counts. The V and J genes are TRBV20-1 and TRBJ2-1; possible D gene TRBD2, 6 bases. Germline values: CDR1 DFQATT, CDR2 SNEGSKA (reference sequence). V was shortened by 2 bases and J by 0 bases, with 23 bases between the two germline ends. The CDR3 length is 19 residues. The CDR3 loop reads CSARWLAATFLISYNEQFF. The CDR3 coding sequence is TGCAGTGCTAGATGGTTAGCGGCAACTTTTCTAATCTCCTACAATGAGCAGTTCTTC.

This clonotype has at least ten counts. This chain joins TRBV12-3 or TRBV12-4 and TRBJ2-3, with 13 bases identical to TRBD2. The trim removed 4 bases at V and 4 bases at J, leaving 5 bases unmatched. The CDR3 consists of 16 residues. The CDR3 DNA sequence: TGTGCCAGCAGTTGGACTAGCGGGAGTAACGCAGATACGCAGTATTTT. Translation: CASSWTSGSNADTQYF.

This clonotype was picked up many times. The chain is built from TRBV11-2 and TRBJ2-1, with 10 bases lining up with TRBD2. Per the germline V gene, CDR1 is SGHAT and CDR2 is FQNNGV. The CDR3 is 17 residues long. V trimming: 5 bases; J trimming: 4 bases; junction bases outside the gene matches: 11. CDR3 nucleotide sequence: TGTGCCAGCAGCCCCCTGACCCCGGGACTAGCGTACAATGAGCAGTTCTTC. Protein sequence: CASSPLTPGLAYNEQFF.

The chain recombines TRBV20-1 with TRBJ2-1, with 7 bases that match TRBD2. Germline CDR1 is DFQATT and CDR2 is SNEGSKA (reference sequence). Losses at the gene ends were 0 bases for V and 7 bases for J; bases not matched to a gene: 6. The CDR3 has 14 amino acids. The CDR3, as DNA: TGCAGTGCTAGAGATTGGGGGGAGGGTAATGAGCAGTTCTTC. It encodes CSARDWGEGNEQFF.